This TCR beta chain was captured in a study of blood T cell repertoires in COVID-19. Study overall: Nucleic acid was either cDNA or gDNA, and it came from T cells, B-cell-depleted T cells, or PBMCs.

Germline V gives CDR1 MNHEY, CDR2 SMNVEV (reference sequence). J lost 3 bases, V lost 0 bases, and 7 bases had no gene match. The CDR3 has 16 residues. This table comes from immunoSEQ multiplex PCR, and its TCRdb copy is limited to in-frame clones, with some not included. The table has approximately 150,000 clones, 70% to 90% seen once. The TCR sequence derives from a human donor in a cohort sampled during active COVID-19. The sequenced sample was peripheral blood. The rearrangement uses TRBV27 and TRBJ2-7; 8 bases match TRBD1. CDR3 DNA sequence: TGTGCCAGCAGTTTATCTTGGGGAGACAGGGGCTACGAGCAGTACTTC. It codes for CASSLSWGDRGYEQYF.